These 22 T cell receptor beta chains share one sample of origin, sequenced in a study of blood T cell repertoires in COVID-19. TCRdb's table, derived via immunoSEQ multiplex PCR, lists solely in-frame clones and lacks some. The sample has some 260,000 clones; approximately 85% are singletons. Sequencing input: peripheral blood. Receptors originate from a human donor in a cohort sampled during active COVID-19.

The V call is TRBV9, the J call TRBJ1-1; possibly TRBD1 for D (6 bases). The CDR3 totals 15 residues. CDR1 is SGDLS, CDR2 YYNGEE, per germline. The V and J ends lost 4 bases and 1 base respectively, with 14 bases between them. CDR3 region: CASSRMDSPNTEAFF. DNA for the CDR3: TGTGCCAGCAGCCGTATGGACAGCCCGAACACTGAAGCTTTCTTT. The entire variable domain, with the rest obtained from reference TRBV9 and TRBJ1-1, is as follows: DSGVTQTPKHLITATGQRVTLRCSPRSGDLSVYWYQQSLDQGLQFLIQYYNGEERAKGNILERFSAQQFPDLHSELNLSSLELGDSALYFCASSRMDSPNTEAFFGQGTRLTVV.

J is TRBJ2-7 and V is TRBV28, with TRBD2 matching 12 bases. V lost 3 bases, J lost 4 bases, and 7 bases stayed unmatched. This CDR3 region has 16 residues. The germline V gene has CDR1 MDHEN and CDR2 SYDVKM. The CDR3 here is CASSLVGLAGTYEQYF. The DNA for the CDR3 is TGTGCCAGCAGTTTGGTAGGACTAGCGGGAACTTACGAGCAGTACTTC.

V usage is TRBV5-6 and J usage is TRBJ2-1; 10 bases match TRBD2. The length of the CDR3 is 16 residues. The trim removed 4 bases at V and 9 bases at J, leaving 13 bases unmatched. Germline V gives CDR1 SGHDT, CDR2 YYEEEE. The CDR3 sequence: CASSAGSGRALGEQFF. DNA of the CDR3: TGTGCCAGCAGCGCAGGGAGCGGGAGGGCCCTAGGTGAGCAGTTCTTC.

The V call is TRBV24-1, the J call TRBJ1-1; no firm D call. The CDR3 runs to 12 residues. Deletions cut 0 bases from V and 6 bases from J, with 4 bases between. Germline V gives CDR1 KGHDR, CDR2 SFDVKD. The CDR3 sequence: CATSDLQAEAFF. The CDR3 nucleotides are TGTGCCACCAGTGATTTGCAGGCTGAAGCTTTCTTT.

This clone showed up just once. V usage is TRBV7-2 and J usage is TRBJ2-7; D may be TRBD1 (6 bases). Germline V gene lookup returns CDR1 SGHTA and CDR2 FQGNSA. Trimming shortened V by 8 bases and J by 2 bases, and 7 bases separated the two germline ends. The CDR3 consists of 11 residues. In DNA form, the CDR3 reads TGTGCCAGCGGACAGCCCTACGAGCAGTACTTC. This sequence encodes CASGQPYEQYF.

This sequence joins TRBV6-5 and TRBJ1-2, with 9 nucleotides matching TRBD1. CDR1 is MNHEY and CDR2 is SVGAGI in the germline V gene. V gave up 1 base and J gave up 6 bases; unmatched junction bases: 3. This CDR3 contains 14 residues. CDR3 nucleotides: TGTGCCAGCAGTTACTTAACAGGGGGCAATGGCTACACCTTC. Protein sequence: CASSYLTGGNGYTF.

As to this clone: The junction departs from germline at one end; a sequencing error may be responsible. J is TRBJ1-1 and V is TRBV28; 9 nucleotides align to TRBD1. Germline V gene data show CDR1 as MDHEN and CDR2 as SYDVKM. There are 12 residues in the CDR3. CDR3 protein: CASSPGQGLLFF. The CDR3, as DNA: TGTGCCAGCAGTCCGGGACAGGGCCTCCTCTTTTTT.

This sequence joins TRBV16 and TRBJ1-2; possible D gene TRBD1, 5 bases. V lost 2 bases and J lost 7, with 11 bases in between. Germline V gives CDR1 KGHSY, CDR2 FQNENV. This CDR3 is 13 amino acids long. CDR3 region: CASSQGGEVGYTF. CDR3 sequence (DNA): TGTGCCAGCAGCCAAGGAGGGGAGGTTGGCTACACCTTC.

V and J are TRBV6-5 and TRBJ1-1; maybe TRBD1 (5 bases). This CDR3 has 15 amino acids. Trimming took off 6 bases at V and 8 bases at J, with 22 bases between the two ends. Per germline, CDR1 MNHEY and CDR2 SVGAGI. This CDR3 is CASRNSDAGYGEAFF. The CDR3 DNA is TGTGCCAGCAGAAATTCTGACGCAGGGTACGGGGAAGCTTTCTTT.

The sample holds one count of this clone. This chain links TRBV11-3 with TRBJ2-7; 7 positions match TRBD2. V lost 1 base, J lost 2 bases, and 5 bases stayed unmatched. This CDR3 has 15 residues. CDR1 SGHNT and CDR2 YENEEA come from the germline V gene. CDR3 nucleotide sequence: TGTGCCAGCAGCTTAGGGGCGGGAGCACCCTACGAGCAGTACTTC. Translating it yields CASSLGAGAPYEQYF.

This chain links TRBV20-1 with TRBJ1-1; D ambiguous. V was pared by 3 bases and J by 4 bases, with 6 bases between. The CDR3 has 11 residues. Germline V gives CDR1 DFQATT, CDR2 SNEGSKA (reference sequence). In nucleotides, the CDR3 is TGCAGTGCTAGCCCCAGCACTGAAGCTTTCTTT. Translated: CSASPSTEAFF.

This CDR3 reads CAISDQVSNTEAFF. The CDR3 DNA follows: TGTGCCATCAGTGATCAGGTGTCGAACACTGAAGCTTTCTTT. The chain couples TRBV10-3 to TRBJ1-1; no definite D call. In germline, CDR1 is ENHRY, CDR2 SYGVKD. CDR3 length equals 14 residues. Trimming took 3 bases from V and 1 from J, leaving 9 bases between them.

V gene TRBV18 combines with J gene TRBJ1-1; 8 bases are shared with TRBD1. Looked up from germline, CDR1 is KGHSH and CDR2 is LQKENI. CDR3 size: 15 residues. J gave up 2 bases and V 6 bases, and 8 bases lay outside the gene matches. The CDR3 region has the DNA TGTGCCAGCTCCTACAGGACAGGGAGAAACACTGAAGCTTTCTTT. Translated: CASSYRTGRNTEAFF.

This clone was seen once. The CDR3 region is CASSPGLAGGLETQYF. CDR3 sequence (DNA): TGTGCCAGCAGTCCAGGACTAGCGGGAGGGTTGGAGACCCAGTACTTC. The chain has TRBV6-6 and TRBJ2-5; 15 bases match TRBD2. Germline trimming cut 5 bases from V and 5 bases from J; bases unmatched to any gene: 6. The CDR3 length is 16 residues. Germline V gene data show CDR1 as MNHNY and CDR2 as SVGAGI (reference sequence).

This chain links TRBV7-8 with TRBJ1-2; perhaps TRBD1 as D (5 bases). V shed 0 bases and J shed 4 bases, with 12 bases lying between them. CDR3 size: 15 residues. Germline V gives CDR1 SGHVS, CDR2 FQNEAQ. For the CDR3, the DNA is TGTGCCAGCAGCTTAGCGAACGACAGAAGCTATGGCTACACCTTC. Protein: CASSLANDRSYGYTF.

V gene TRBV9 combines with J gene TRBJ2-1; TRBD2 matches at 7 bases. J lost 8 bases, V lost 4 bases, and 6 bases had no gene match. The germline V gene encodes CDR1 SGDLS and CDR2 YYNGEE. The CDR3 covers 13 residues. CDR3 protein: CASSPSGKYEQFF. In DNA form, the CDR3 reads TGTGCCAGCAGCCCCAGCGGGAAGTATGAGCAGTTCTTC.

The genes are TRBV27 and TRBJ2-7, with 10 bases that match TRBD1. This CDR3 is 14 amino acids long. Germline V gives CDR1 MNHEY, CDR2 SMNVEV (reference sequence). Trimming at V came to 5 bases and at J to 3 bases, leaving 4 bases not matched to a gene. The CDR3 DNA reads as TGTGCCAGCAGTCTCCGGGACAGGGGCTACGAGCAGTACTTC. Its protein is CASSLRDRGYEQYF.

The chain couples TRBV9 to TRBJ1-6; 8 nucleotides line up with TRBD1. V was clipped by 3 bases and J by 10 bases; unmatched bases: 9. The CDR3 has 15 residues. Germline assignment: CDR1 SGDLS and CDR2 YYNGEE. CDR3 sequence (DNA): TGTGCCAGCAGCGCCTTGACAGGGGACGAGTCACCCCTCCACTTT. As protein: CASSALTGDESPLHF.

The J gene is TRBJ1-2, the V gene TRBV28, with D maybe TRBD1 (5 bases). Looked up from germline, CDR1 is MDHEN and CDR2 is SYDVKM. There are 14 residues in the CDR3. The germline V and J ends were trimmed by 4 bases and 2 bases, with 11 bases remaining between them. As DNA, the CDR3 is TGTGCCAGCAGTTCGACAGAGACCAACTATGGCTACACCTTC. Its translation: CASSSTETNYGYTF.

This rearrangement joins TRBV2 to TRBJ1-6; D gene uncertain. CDR1 and CDR2 from the germline V gene are SNHLY and FYNNEI. V was shortened by 8 bases and J by 8 bases, with 13 bases between the two germline ends. There are 13 residues in the CDR3. The CDR3 here is CASGPRRDSPLHF. The CDR3 DNA is TGTGCCAGCGGTCCCCGGAGGGATTCACCCCTCCACTTT.

V is TRBV7-2 and J is TRBJ2-1; 10 bases match TRBD1. The trim removed 3 bases at V and 6 bases at J, leaving 5 bases unmatched. CDR3 length equals 15 residues. CDR1 and CDR2 (germline): SGHTA, FQGNSA. The CDR3 DNA reads as TGTGCCAGCAGCTTCCGGGACAGGGGCATCAATGAGCAGTTCTTC. Translation gives CASSFRDRGINEQFF.

J is TRBJ2-5 and V is TRBV6-1, with D possibly TRBD1 on 6 matching bases. V lost 3 bases and J lost 4, with 15 bases in between. The CDR3 length is 15 residues. Germline CDR1 and CDR2: MNHNS and SASEGT. The chain's CDR3 is CASSEVSQGRETQYF. In DNA form, the CDR3 reads TGTGCCAGCAGTGAGGTGTCACAGGGACGAGAGACCCAGTACTTC.